This section outlines one T cell receptor (beta chain) sequence together with its context. Its antigen is unknown. Germline V gene data show CDR1 as SQVTM and CDR2 as ANQGSEA. Trimming removed 7 bases at V and 8 bases at J, with 21 bases between. The CDR3 runs 14 residues. The PCR ran on 60 Vbeta and 13 Jbeta primers. Sequencing used immunoSEQ multiplex PCR; TCRdb keeps in-frame clones, though not all of them. Of around 150,000 clones detected, about 60% appear once; the ten largest clones hold roughly 6.4%. This sample stems from a study of cytomegalovirus exposure and HLA in healthy donors. General study results and limits: Per published reports, the classifier diagnosed cytomegalovirus status with high specificity and sensitivity. Relative to the roughly 690-donor mean, N-insertions were reportedly fewer in an Asian-associated ancestry cluster in a later analysis. The authors later found HLA-associated TCR beta chains more clonally expanded than equally common others. Follow-up analysis later connected one missense variant in DCLRE1C with trimming of TCR beta V- and J-genes.

This sequence originates from a woman in her sixties or seventies in good health and CMV-seropositive. The material sequenced was PBMCs. This chain links TRBV29-1 with TRBJ1-3, with a possible D match to TRBD1 (5 bases). CDR3 loop: CSALKYAGSDTIYF. CDR3 in DNA: TGCAGCGCGTTGAAGTACGCAGGGTCGGACACCATATATTTT. The complete variable domain, with remaining parts taken from reference TRBV29-1 and TRBJ1-3, reads SAVISQKPSRDICQRGTSLTIQCQVDSQVTMMFWYRQQPGQSLTLIATANQGSEATYESGFVIDKFPISRPNLTFSTLTVSNMSPEDSSIYLCSALKYAGSDTIYFGEGSWLTVV.